A single sample gave rise to the 16 T cell receptor beta chains below, sequenced in a study of blood T cell repertoires in COVID-19. Data came from immunoSEQ multiplex PCR; TCRdb stores just in-frame clones and leaves some out. In the table there are 150,000 to 200,000 clones, roughly 73% of which are singletons. Source material: peripheral blood. These receptors were taken from a man in his sixties or seventies with acute or convalescent COVID-19.

Only a few counts were recorded for this clone. The genes are TRBV9 and TRBJ2-7, with D unclear. CDR3 length equals 14 residues. Germline V gives CDR1 SGDLS, CDR2 YYNGEE. V lost 1 base and J lost 8, with 16 bases in between. The CDR3 region has the DNA TGTGCCAGCAGCGTATCAAATTCAGTTCCCCAGCAGTACTTC. It encodes CASSVSNSVPQQYF.

The chain combines TRBV5-4 with TRBJ2-5; maybe TRBD2 (5 bases). Trimming left V 2 bases short and J 2 bases short, with 10 bases between. This CDR3 has 14 residues. Germline CDR1 and CDR2: SGHNT and YYREEE (reference sequence). The CDR3: CASSFIASQETQYF. CDR3 DNA: TGTGCCAGCAGCTTCATAGCGTCTCAAGAGACCCAGTACTTC. The whole variable domain, remainder taken from reference TRBV5-4 and TRBJ2-5, is ETGVTQSPTHLIKTRGQQVTLRCSSQSGHNTVSWYQQALGQGPQFIFQYYREEENGRGNFPPRFSGLQFPNYSSELNVNALELDDSALYLCASSFIASQETQYFGPGTRLLVL.

This sequence joins TRBV18 and TRBJ2-5, with D perhaps TRBD2 (5 bases). This CDR3 is 13 amino acids long. The germline V gene encodes CDR1 KGHSH and CDR2 LQKENI. Trimming shortened V by 0 bases and J by 5 bases, and 7 bases separated the two germline ends. The DNA for the CDR3 is TGTGCCAGCTCACCACCGACTACGGAGACCCAGTACTTC. Translating it yields CASSPPTTETQYF.

The rearrangement links TRBV6-5 to TRBJ1-2; 10 positions match TRBD1. J gave up 7 bases and V 6 bases, and 5 bases lay outside the gene matches. This CDR3 region has 13 residues. CDR1 is MNHEY and CDR2 is SVGAGI in the germline V gene. The CDR3 nucleotides are TGTGCCAGCAGGATGACAGGGGGCCGTGGCTACACCTTC. Protein sequence: CASRMTGGRGYTF.

The chain carries TRBV10-3 and TRBJ1-5; TRBD1 agrees at 9 bases. CDR1 is ENHRY, CDR2 SYGVKD, per germline. The CDR3 contains 15 residues. After removal of 5 bases from V and 6 bases from J, the junction contained 8 bases not matched to a gene. The CDR3, as DNA: TGTGCCATCAGTCAACAGGGGGCGCAGGGTCAGCCCCAGCATTTT. Amino acids: CAISQQGAQGQPQHF.

This chain links TRBV28 with TRBJ1-2; D not resolved. The germline gives CDR1 MDHEN, CDR2 SYDVKM. CDR3 length equals 12 residues. V was clipped by 8 bases and J by 1 base, with 8 bases between them. The CDR3 sequence: CASQENNYGYTF. The CDR3 DNA follows: TGTGCCAGCCAGGAAAATAACTATGGCTACACCTTC.

This rearrangement joins TRBV12-3 or TRBV12-4 to TRBJ2-1; weak D call: TRBD2 (5 bases). The CDR3 is made up of 13 amino acids. Trimming stripped 6 bases from V and 6 bases from J, with 12 bases between. CDR3 bases: TGTGCCAGCAGCCGGACTGGAACCAATGAGCAGTTCTTC. Amino acids: CASSRTGTNEQFF.

This clone was counted a single time. V gene TRBV5-6 combines with J gene TRBJ1-2; D gene unclear. V was trimmed by 4 bases and J by 3 bases, leaving 19 bases between them. From germline, CDR1 is SGHDT and CDR2 YYEEEE. The CDR3 sequence is 16 residues long. The CDR3 nucleotides are TGTGCCAGCAGCCACAGTGAATCTCCCGCCCACTATGGCTACACCTTC. Residues: CASSHSESPAHYGYTF. Full variable domain (remainder filled in from reference TRBV5-6 and TRBJ1-2): DAGVTQSPTHLIKTRGQQVTLRCSPKSGHDTVSWYQQALGQGPQFIFQYYEEEERQRGNFPDRFSGHQFPNYSSELNVNALLLGDSALYLCASSHSESPAHYGYTFGSGTRLTVV.

The chain uses TRBV13 and TRBJ2-7; TRBD2 matches at 11 bases. CDR1 PRHDT and CDR2 FYEKMQ come from the germline V gene (reference sequence). The CDR3 loop spans 16 amino acids. V lost 3 bases to trimming and J lost 2 bases; unmatched junction nucleotides: 6. The CDR3 DNA sequence: TGTGCCAGCAGCTTCCTAGGGACTAGCGGAACCTACGAGCAGTACTTC. Translation: CASSFLGTSGTYEQYF.

The CDR3 loop is CASSQDHRTGVKYTEAFF. The CDR3 DNA reads as TGTGCCAGCAGCCAAGATCATAGGACAGGGGTTAAGTACACTGAAGCTTTCTTT. The rearrangement joins TRBV14 to TRBJ1-1, with TRBD1 matching 9 bases. J gave up 3 bases and V 0 bases, and 11 bases lay outside the gene matches. CDR1 and CDR2 (germline): SGHDN, FVKESK. The CDR3 covers 18 residues.

This clone was picked up a small number of times. The chain recombines TRBV5-6 with TRBJ1-5; D call uncertain. The CDR3 length is 15 residues. V shed 3 bases and J shed 0 bases, with 10 bases lying between them. Germline-derived CDR1 and CDR2 are SGHDT and YYEEEE. The chain's CDR3 is CASSSSEISNQPQHF. The CDR3 DNA follows: TGTGCCAGCAGCTCCTCCGAGATTAGCAATCAGCCCCAGCATTTT.

The V and J genes are TRBV6-6 and TRBJ2-7; 7 positions agree with TRBD1. The germline gives CDR1 MNHNY, CDR2 SVGAGI (reference sequence). Trimming removed 5 bases from V and 4 bases from J; junction bases left unmatched: 8. This CDR3 has 14 amino acids. CDR3 nucleotides: TGTGCCAGCAGTAGGACCGGGACAGAGTACGAGCAGTACTTC. It specifies CASSRTGTEYEQYF.

The CDR3 is CASSLGQGIRGTEAFF. In DNA form, the CDR3 reads TGCGCCAGCAGCTTGGGACAGGGGATACGGGGAACTGAAGCTTTCTTT. The J gene is TRBJ1-1, the V gene TRBV5-1; 8 bases match TRBD1. Unmatched junction bases numbered 9, after V lost 0 bases and J lost 5 bases. Germline values: CDR1 SGHRS, CDR2 YFSETQ. CDR3 length: 16 amino acids. Based on the CDR3 plus reference TRBV5-1 and TRBJ1-1, the full variable domain is KAGVTQTPRYLIKTRGQQVTLSCSPISGHRSVSWYQQTPGQGLQFLFEYFSETQRNKGNFPGRFSGRQFSNSRSEMNVSTLELGDSALYLCASSLGQGIRGTEAFFGQGTRLTVV.

The rearrangement joins TRBV3-1 (or the pseudogene TRBV3-2) to TRBJ1-4; weak D call: TRBD1 (5 bases). The length of the CDR3 is 16 residues. V lost 3 bases and J 7 bases, leaving 18 bases between the germline ends. Germline values: CDR1 LGHDT, CDR2 YNNKEL (reference sequence). DNA for the CDR3: TGTGCCAGCAGCCATGAGGCAGGGCCCCAGATTGAAAAACTGTTTTTT. It specifies CASSHEAGPQIEKLFF.

The chain links TRBV6-6 to TRBJ1-5; tentatively, D is TRBD1 (6 bases). This CDR3 comprises 15 residues. Trimming pared 6 bases from V and 0 bases from J, leaving 12 bases between. Germline values: CDR1 MNHNY, CDR2 SVGAGI (reference sequence). As DNA, the CDR3 is TGTGCCAGCAGCCCGGACAGCTATAGCAATCAGCCCCAGCATTTT. It encodes CASSPDSYSNQPQHF.

This sequence joins TRBV28 and TRBJ2-2; 7 nucleotides line up with TRBD1. V shed 5 bases, J shed 4 bases, and the junction held 4 bases outside the gene matches. The CDR3 totals 14 residues. Germline V lookup: CDR1 MDHEN, CDR2 SYDVKM. CDR3 region: CASSINRGTGELFF. CDR3 DNA sequence: TGTGCCAGCAGTATAAACAGGGGCACCGGGGAGCTGTTTTTT.